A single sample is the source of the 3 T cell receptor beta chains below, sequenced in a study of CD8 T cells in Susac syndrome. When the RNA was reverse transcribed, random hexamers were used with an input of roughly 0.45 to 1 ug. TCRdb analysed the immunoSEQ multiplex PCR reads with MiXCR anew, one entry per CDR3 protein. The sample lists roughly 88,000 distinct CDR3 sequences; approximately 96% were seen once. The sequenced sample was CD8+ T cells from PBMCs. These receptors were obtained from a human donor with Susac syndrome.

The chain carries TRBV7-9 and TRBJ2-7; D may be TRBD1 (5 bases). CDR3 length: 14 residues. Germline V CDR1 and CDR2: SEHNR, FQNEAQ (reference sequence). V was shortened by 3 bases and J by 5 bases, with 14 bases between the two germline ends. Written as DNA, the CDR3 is TGTGCCAGCAGCTTGAGTGGGGCCCCGGACGAGCAGTACGTC. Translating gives CASSLSGAPDEQYV.

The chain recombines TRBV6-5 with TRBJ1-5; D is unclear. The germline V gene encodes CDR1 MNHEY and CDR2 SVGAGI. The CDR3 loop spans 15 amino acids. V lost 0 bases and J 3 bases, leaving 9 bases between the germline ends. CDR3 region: CASSYSEGPNQPQHF. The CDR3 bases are TGTGCCAGCAGTTACTCTGAGGGTCCCAATCAGCCCCAGCATTTT.

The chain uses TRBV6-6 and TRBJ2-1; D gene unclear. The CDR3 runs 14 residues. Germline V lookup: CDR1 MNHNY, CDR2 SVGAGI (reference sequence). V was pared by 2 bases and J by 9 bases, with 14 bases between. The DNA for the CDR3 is TGTGCCAGCAGTTACGGTCCGGGTTATGGTGAGCAGTTCTTC. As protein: CASSYGPGYGEQFF.